The 25 T cell receptor beta chains below all came from one sample that was sequenced in a study of early T cells in non-severe SARS-CoV-2 infection. TCRdb independently ran MiXCR on the 5' RACE reads; one entry per CDR3 protein. This table has roughly 80,000 distinct CDR3 sequences, approximately 16% appearing once. Source material: whole blood. These receptors all stem from an adult who was a healthcare worker with PCR-confirmed SARS-CoV-2 infection or an uninfected control (not recorded which).

In its sample, this clonotype was seen many times. The chain employs TRBV7-6 and TRBJ2-2; 7 bases line up with TRBD2. V shed 3 bases, J shed 0 bases, and the junction held 7 bases outside the gene matches. This CDR3 comprises 17 residues. Germline assignment: CDR1 SGHVS and CDR2 FNYEAQ. CDR3 DNA sequence: TGTGCCAGCAGCTTCCCCCCGGCGGGAGCGAACACCGGGGAGCTGTTTTTT. It yields the protein CASSFPPAGANTGELFF. Variable domain in full (rest from reference TRBV7-6 and TRBJ2-2): GAGVSQSPRYKVTKRGQDVALRCDPISGHVSLYWYRQALGQGPEFLTYFNYEAQQDKSGLPNDRFSAERPEGSISTLTIQRTEQRDSAMYRCASSFPPAGANTGELFFGEGSRLTVL.

This chain connects TRBV7-6 to TRBJ1-2; 7 nucleotides match TRBD1. Trimming cost V 3 bases and J 7 bases; bases outside gene matches: 5. Germline lookup yields CDR1 SGHVS and CDR2 FNYEAQ. The length of the CDR3 is 13 residues. This chain's CDR3 is CASSFGGGGGYTF. CDR3 nucleotides: TGTGCCAGCAGCTTTGGAGGGGGCGGTGGCTACACCTTC.

This chain links TRBV28 with TRBJ1-1, with unresolved D. Germline lookup yields CDR1 MDHEN and CDR2 SYDVKM. V lost 2 bases, J lost 1 base, and 8 bases lay in between. The CDR3 runs to 14 residues. In nucleotides, the CDR3 is TGTGCCAGCAGTTTAGTTAAGGGGAACACTGAAGCTTTCTTT. Protein product: CASSLVKGNTEAFF. Full variable domain (rest looked up from reference TRBV28 and TRBJ1-1): DVKVTQSSRYLVKRTGEKVFLECVQDMDHENMFWYRQDPGLGLRLIYFSYDVKMKEKGDIPEGYSVSREKKERFSLILESASTNQTSMYLCASSLVKGNTEAFFGQGTRLTVV.

This clonotype was seen only a few times. The chain joins TRBV5-1 to TRBJ1-2; 7 bases map to TRBD1. The J segment lost 6 bases and the V segment lost 3 bases, leaving 5 bases of the junction unmatched. This CDR3 spans 13 amino acids. CDR1 SGHRS and CDR2 YFSETQ come from the germline V gene. DNA for the CDR3: TGCGCCAGCAGCTCCGACAGGGTCAATGGCTACACCTTC. This encodes CASSSDRVNGYTF.

The table lists this clonotype with a count of one. The chain has TRBV7-2 and TRBJ1-4, with D possibly TRBD1 on 5 matching bases. Trimming removed 1 base from V and 7 bases from J, with 13 bases in between. The CDR3 has 15 amino acids. The germline V gene encodes CDR1 SGHTA and CDR2 FQGNSA. CDR3 coding DNA: TGTGCCAGCAGCTTAGGGCAGTTGGGGCCTGAAAAACTGTTTTTT. As protein: CASSLGQLGPEKLFF. The whole variable domain, filled in from reference TRBV7-2 and TRBJ1-4, reads GAGVSQSPSNKVTEKGKDVELRCDPISGHTALYWYRQSLGQGLEFLIYFQGNSAPDKSGLPSDRFSAERTGGSVSTLTIQRTQQEDSAVYLCASSLGQLGPEKLFFGSGTQLSVL.

This clonotype was seen a few times. The chain uses TRBV12-3 or TRBV12-4 and TRBJ2-2; D remains unclear. The CDR3 is 13 residues long. The V gene lost 2 bases and the J gene lost 4 bases, with 5 bases spanning the gap. The CDR3 region is CASSLTSTGELFF. In DNA form, the CDR3 reads TGTGCCAGCAGTTTAACGAGCACCGGGGAGCTGTTTTTT.

This clonotype appeared a few times. V is TRBV6-6 and J is TRBJ2-7, with 9 positions matching TRBD1. The CDR3 runs to 16 residues. From germline, CDR1 is MNHNY and CDR2 SVGAGI (reference sequence). The V gene end was trimmed by 6 bases and the J gene end by 0 bases; junction bases not matched to a gene: 9. The DNA for the CDR3 is TGTGCCAGCAGGCCCCGGACAGGGGTCCTCTCCTACGAGCAGTACTTC. Residues: CASRPRTGVLSYEQYF.

The chain couples TRBV18 to TRBJ1-6, with D possibly TRBD1 on 5 matching bases. Trimming took off 3 bases at V and 9 bases at J, with 18 bases between the two ends. This CDR3 has 16 amino acids. Germline-derived CDR1 and CDR2 are KGHSH and LQKENI. CDR3 DNA sequence: TGTGCCAGCTCACCCGGGACCCGTAACAAGGGTTCACCCCTCCACTTT. Translated, it gives CASSPGTRNKGSPLHF. The full variable domain, completed using reference TRBV18 and TRBJ1-6, is NAGVMQNPRHLVRRRGQEARLRCSPMKGHSHVYWYRQLPEEGLKFMVYLQKENIIDESGMPKERFSAEFPKEGPSILRIQQVVRGDSAAYFCASSPGTRNKGSPLHFGNGTRLTVT.

This rearrangement joins TRBV12-3 or TRBV12-4 to TRBJ2-1, with D unclear. This CDR3 spans 12 amino acids. V lost 5 bases and J 6 bases, leaving 8 bases between the germline ends. The CDR3 reads CASSRLPNEQFF. The CDR3, as DNA: TGTGCCAGCAGTAGGCTACCCAATGAGCAGTTCTTC.

This clonotype has just a few counts. V usage is TRBV28 and J usage is TRBJ2-3; D may be TRBD2 (6 bases). Looked up from germline, CDR1 is MDHEN and CDR2 is SYDVKM. The V end was cut by 2 bases, the J end by 3 bases, with 9 bases between. The CDR3 contains 14 residues. In DNA form, the CDR3 reads TGTGCCAGCAGTTTACTAGCGAGGACAGATACGCAGTATTTT. This gives the protein CASSLLARTDTQYF.

This sequence joins TRBV7-9 and TRBJ1-1; no reliable D call. Germline CDR1 SEHNR, CDR2 FQNEAQ (reference sequence). V was shortened by 5 bases and J by 3 bases, with 7 bases between the two germline ends. This CDR3 has 12 amino acids. This CDR3 is CASSPQYTEAFF. For the CDR3, the DNA is TGTGCCAGCAGCCCACAGTACACTGAAGCTTTCTTT. Complete variable domain (other parts from reference TRBV7-9 and TRBJ1-1): DTGVSQNPRHKITKRGQNVTFRCDPISEHNRLYWYRQTLGQGPEFLTYFQNEAQLEKSRLLSDRFSAERPKGSFSTLEIQRTEQGDSAMYLCASSPQYTEAFFGQGTRLTVV.

This chain links TRBV12-3 or TRBV12-4 with TRBJ2-3; maybe TRBD2 (7 bases). V lost 3 bases and J lost 0, with 13 bases in between. The CDR3 extends over 16 amino acids. In nucleotides, the CDR3 is TGTGCCAGCAGTTTCAGGGCGGGGGCTAGCACAGATACGCAGTATTTT. Protein product: CASSFRAGASTDTQYF.

This clonotype has only a few counts. V is TRBV11-3 and J is TRBJ2-7; D may be TRBD2 (5 bases). The CDR3 sequence is 13 residues long. Trimming left V 5 bases short and J 3 bases short, with 11 bases between. Germline-derived CDR1 and CDR2 are SGHNT and YENEEA. The CDR3 is CASSPTTNYEQYF. In DNA form, the CDR3 reads TGTGCCAGCAGCCCGACTACTAACTACGAGCAGTACTTC.

This clonotype has only one observation. One junction end does not reproduce the germline sequence, and a read error may be involved. The chain carries TRBV10-2 and TRBJ2-2; no definite D call. The CDR3 has 13 amino acids. CDR1 is WSHSY and CDR2 is SAAADI in the germline V gene. DNA of the CDR3: TGCGCCGGCAGCGCTAAAAACACCGGGGAGCTGTTTTTT. As protein: CAGSAKNTGELFF.

This clonotype showed up just a few times. This chain joins TRBV6-6 and TRBJ2-1; 7 positions match TRBD2. The ends lost 5 bases at V and 5 bases at J; junction bases unmatched: 9. From germline, CDR1 is MNHNY and CDR2 SVGAGI (reference sequence). The CDR3 loop spans 15 amino acids. CDR3 protein: CASSRGEGRHNEQFF. CDR3 DNA: TGTGCCAGCAGTCGGGGGGAAGGTCGCCACAATGAGCAGTTCTTC.

This clonotype was counted between two and nine times. The chain combines TRBV4-1 with TRBJ2-2; TRBD1 might be the D (5 bases). This CDR3 spans 14 amino acids. Trimming removed 1 base from V and 5 bases from J, with 8 bases in between. Germline V gene data show CDR1 as MGHRA and CDR2 as YSYEKL. CDR3 coding DNA: TGCGCCAGCAGCCAAGGAGACAGAACCGGGGAGCTGTTTTTT. It specifies CASSQGDRTGELFF.

The gene calls are TRBV12-3 or TRBV12-4 and TRBJ1-5; D is undetermined. The CDR3 contains 15 residues. Trimming took 0 bases from V and 1 from J, leaving 7 bases between them. This CDR3 reads CASSLALGSNQPQHF. As DNA, the CDR3 is TGTGCCAGCAGTTTAGCGCTGGGAAGCAATCAGCCCCAGCATTTT.

This clonotype was seen only a few times. V is TRBV11-2 and J is TRBJ2-2, with D hard to call. This CDR3 has 11 residues. The germline V gene encodes CDR1 SGHAT and CDR2 FQNNGV. V was cut by 6 bases and J by 6 bases, with 5 bases left in between. In nucleotides, the CDR3 is TGTGCCAGCAGTCCATCCGGGGAGCTGTTTTTT. Translating gives CASSPSGELFF.

The gene calls are TRBV29-1 and TRBJ2-7; TRBD2 agrees at 12 bases. Looked up from germline, CDR1 is SQVTM and CDR2 is ANQGSEA. The CDR3 is made up of 16 amino acids. V dropped 5 bases and J dropped 1; count of bases not matched to a gene: 9. The CDR3 reads CSVLSTLAGGSYEQYF. CDR3 DNA sequence: TGCAGCGTTTTATCTACGCTAGCGGGAGGGTCCTACGAGCAGTACTTC.

This clonotype showed up just a few times. The rearrangement links TRBV7-2 to TRBJ1-6; D is uncertain. The germline V gene encodes CDR1 SGHTA and CDR2 FQGNSA. This CDR3 has 13 residues. V was trimmed by 5 bases and J by 9 bases, leaving 11 bases between them. The CDR3 bases are TGTGCCAGCAGCGTCGGACCGTTTTCACCCCTCCACTTT. It is translated as CASSVGPFSPLHF.

The chain joins TRBV29-1 to TRBJ2-3; D is undetermined. Germline CDR1 reads SQVTM; CDR2 reads ANQGSEA. This CDR3 region has 11 residues. Trimming removed 6 bases from V and 2 bases from J, with 6 bases in between. The CDR3 here is CSVAVTDTQYF. CDR3 in DNA: TGCAGCGTGGCCGTCACAGATACGCAGTATTTT.

V and J are TRBV11-2 and TRBJ2-5, with D maybe TRBD2 (6 bases). CDR1 and CDR2 from the germline V gene are SGHAT and FQNNGV. The CDR3 consists of 16 residues. V was shortened by 5 bases and J by 3 bases, with 19 bases between the two germline ends. Here the CDR3 DNA reads TGTGCCAGCAGCGCCGGGACTTCAACCCCCAAAGAGACCCAGTACTTC. Amino acids: CASSAGTSTPKETQYF.

CDR3 DNA: TGTGCCAGCAGCCTAGCGGGACCCACAGATACGCAGTATTTT. As protein: CASSLAGPTDTQYF. The genes are TRBV7-3 and TRBJ2-3, with 9 bases aligning to TRBD2. Germline V CDR1 and CDR2: SGHTA, FQGTGA. After removal of 5 bases from V and 2 bases from J, the junction contained 2 bases not matched to a gene. The CDR3 is made up of 14 amino acids.

CDR3 residues: CASSLGPRVGDEQFF. DNA of the CDR3: TGTGCCAGCAGCTTGGGTCCCAGGGTCGGGGATGAGCAGTTCTTC. This chain joins TRBV5-4 and TRBJ2-1; D is tentatively TRBD1 or TRBD2 (5 bases each). The CDR3 has 15 residues. In germline, CDR1 is SGHNT, CDR2 YYREEE (reference sequence). Deletions cut 0 bases from V and 8 bases from J, with 15 bases between.

The J gene is TRBJ1-2, the V gene TRBV5-8, with D perhaps matching TRBD1 (5 bases). V was clipped by 4 bases and J by 2 bases, with 18 bases between them. This CDR3 has 16 amino acids. Germline CDR1 is SGHTS and CDR2 is YDEGEE. The CDR3 DNA sequence: TGTGCCAGCAGCCGAATTCCGGTCGGGGCGAACTATGGCTACACCTTC. Translation gives CASSRIPVGANYGYTF.